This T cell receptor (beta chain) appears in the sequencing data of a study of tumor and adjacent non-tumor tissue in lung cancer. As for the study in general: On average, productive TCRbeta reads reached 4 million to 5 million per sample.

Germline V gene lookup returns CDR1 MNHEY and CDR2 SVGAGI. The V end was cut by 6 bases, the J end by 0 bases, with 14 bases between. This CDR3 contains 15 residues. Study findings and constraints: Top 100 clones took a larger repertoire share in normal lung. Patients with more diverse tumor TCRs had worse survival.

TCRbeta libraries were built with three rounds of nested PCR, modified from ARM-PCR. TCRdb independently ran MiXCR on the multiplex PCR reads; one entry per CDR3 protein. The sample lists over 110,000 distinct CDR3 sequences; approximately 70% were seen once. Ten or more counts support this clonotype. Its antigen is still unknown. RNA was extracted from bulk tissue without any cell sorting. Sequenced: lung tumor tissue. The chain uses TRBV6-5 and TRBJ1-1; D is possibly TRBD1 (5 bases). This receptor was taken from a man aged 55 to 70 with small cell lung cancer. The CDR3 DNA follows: TGTGCCAGCAGGACCCCGGGACGGATGAACACTGAAGCTTTCTTT. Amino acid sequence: CASRTPGRMNTEAFF.